The sequence of this T cell receptor (beta chain) was determined in a study of blood T cell repertoires in COVID-19. Study in general: Spain, Italy and the United States supplied samples that represented acute and convalescent COVID-19. Sample material is recorded as cDNA or gDNA derived from T cells, B-cell-depleted T cells, or PBMCs.

Libraries were prepared by immunoSEQ multiplex PCR; TCRdb keeps only in-frame clonotypes and omits some of them. The table lists about 180,000 clones, approximately 77% of them singletons. Those enrolled, adults aged about 18 to 95 years, came from 20 to 25 US areas. Recovered status applied to Cohort 3 donors who had two consecutive negative PCRs. It also applied to those with clearance or with symptom resolution. The germline CDR1 and CDR2 sequences are SGDLS and YYNGEE. This CDR3 has 18 amino acids. With V trimmed by 3 bases and J by 4 bases, 14 bases remained unmatched. Sequencing was performed on PBMCs or T cells enriched from blood (not recorded which). This receptor was obtained from a man aged 60 to 75 who had recovered from COVID-19. The chain joins TRBV9 to TRBJ2-2; 8 bases are shared with TRBD2. The CDR3 spells CASSASSGTSGPTGELFF. CDR3 nucleotide sequence: TGTGCCAGCAGCGCGTCATCCGGGACTAGTGGACCCACCGGGGAGCTGTTTTTT. Filled out from reference TRBV9 and TRBJ2-2, the complete variable domain reads DSGVTQTPKHLITATGQRVTLRCSPRSGDLSVYWYQQSLDQGLQFLIQYYNGEERAKGNILERFSAQQFPDLHSELNLSSLELGDSALYFCASSASSGTSGPTGELFFGEGSRLTVL.